The 9 T cell receptor beta chains below were found in one sample sequenced in a study of shared clonotypes between healthy human individuals. Assay used: immunoSEQ multiplex PCR; TCRdb lists only in-frame clones, some missing. Found here are about 1 million clones, under 80% of them singletons; the top ten hold about 1.5%. What was sequenced was memory CD4+ T cells sorted from blood. Sample subset: CD45RA-negative fraction. The origin of the receptors is a man aged 18-30 years in good health.

The V and J genes are TRBV2 and TRBJ1-5; D is perhaps TRBD1 (5 bases). Per the germline V gene, CDR1 is SNHLY and CDR2 is FYNNEI. Trimming left V 6 bases short and J 7 bases short, with 19 bases between. This CDR3 is 15 amino acids long. DNA of the CDR3: TGTGCCAGCAGCCAAGACACGGTTGGGGGACAGCCCCAGCATTTT. Translation: CASSQDTVGGQPQHF.

V usage is TRBV12-5 and J usage is TRBJ1-2; D gene unclear. Deletions cut 6 bases from V and 4 bases from J, with 15 bases between. This CDR3 spans 14 amino acids. CDR1 and CDR2 from the germline V gene are LGHNT and FRNRAP. This CDR3 is CASGRLSDPYGYTF. CDR3 nucleotides: TGTGCTAGTGGCCGGTTGTCGGACCCCTATGGCTACACCTTC.

This clone appeared many times. The sample has other DNA sequences that encode this CDR3 too. The chain is built from TRBV2 and TRBJ1-1; maybe TRBD1 (5 bases). V lost 4 bases to trimming and J lost 10 bases, with 13 bases between them. This CDR3 comprises 12 residues. Germline values: CDR1 SNHLY, CDR2 FYNNEI. This CDR3 is CASSGVLRGAFF. The DNA of the CDR3 is TGTGCCAGCAGTGGGGTTCTGAGGGGAGCTTTCTTT.

Details on this clone: At one of its ends the junction is not consistent with the germline gene, which may arise from a read error. The gene calls are TRBV18 and TRBJ2-7; D possibly corresponds to TRBD1 (6 bases). Germline-derived CDR1 and CDR2 are KGHSH and LQKENI. CDR3 length: 14 residues. The CDR3 reads CASSPQDSSYERYF. Here the CDR3 DNA reads TGTGCCAGCTCACCACAGGACAGCTCCTACGAGCGGTACTTC.

The chain is built from TRBV29-1 and TRBJ2-5; D might be TRBD1 (6 bases). The closer fit of TRBJ2-7 to the DNA end suggests the J call may be wrong. The germline V gene encodes CDR1 SQVTM and CDR2 ANQGSEA. The CDR3 length is 16 residues. In DNA form, the CDR3 reads TGCAGCGTTGCCTCCCGGGACATAGGGCAGTCCTACGAGCAGTACTTC. It translates to CSVASRDIGQSYEQYF.

This clone was picked up many times. The V gene is TRBV7-3, the J gene TRBJ1-1; D gene ambiguous. This CDR3 is 15 amino acids long. With 3 bases removed from V and 1 base from J, the gap between germline ends came to 12 bases. Germline CDR1 reads SGHTA; CDR2 reads FQGTGA. CDR3 residues: CASSFWARTNTEAFF. In DNA form, the CDR3 reads TGTGCCAGCAGCTTTTGGGCTAGAACGAACACTGAAGCTTTCTTT.

The chain couples TRBV19 to TRBJ1-1; possible D gene TRBD1, 6 bases. V lost 6 bases, J lost 8 bases, and 16 bases lay in between. Germline values: CDR1 LNHDA, CDR2 SQIVND (reference sequence). CDR3 length equals 13 residues. The CDR3 region is CASSPIGTTEAFF. Written as DNA, the CDR3 is TGTGCCAGTAGCCCGATTGGGACAACCGAAGCTTTCTTT.

This clone was counted only a few times. V is TRBV11-2 and J is TRBJ1-2; D is unresolved. CDR3 length: 13 residues. V lost 5 bases and J 10 bases, leaving 17 bases between the germline ends. Germline CDR1 reads SGHAT; CDR2 reads FQNNGV. CDR3 in amino acids: CASSPRPDGFYTF. As DNA, the CDR3 is TGTGCCAGCAGCCCGCGACCTGATGGGTTCTACACCTTC.

The chain couples TRBV7-9 to TRBJ2-7, with D perhaps TRBD1 (6 bases). CDR3 length: 14 residues. Trimming shortened V by 5 bases and J by 6 bases, and 17 bases separated the two germline ends. CDR1 is SEHNR and CDR2 is FQNEAQ in the germline V gene (reference sequence). The CDR3 DNA follows: TGTGCCAGCAGCCCTAGGGGGACCCCTGGCGAGCAGTACTTC. It translates to CASSPRGTPGEQYF.